This TCR beta chain stems from a study of CD8+ T cells in alopecia areata. Remarks on this clone: Its target is not known.

In each case, RNA was isolated and then reverse transcribed into cDNA as the sequencing template. Profiling relied on immunoSEQ multiplex PCR, and the TCRdb table lists in-frame clones only, not all of them. The data show roughly 230,000 clones, around 43% seen once. Indicated treatment: oral pan-JAK inhibitor, 5-10 mg twice daily. Individuals with alopecia areata gave both lesional scalp punch biopsies and peripheral blood for collection. Isolation of CD4+ and CD8+ T cells from PBMCs was achieved by sorting. The CDR3 has 15 residues. The V and J ends lost 5 bases and 6 bases, in that order; junction bases with no gene match: 8. Germline lookup yields CDR1 GTSNPN and CDR2 SVGIG (reference sequence). Whole-study findings and limits: Since there was just one nonresponder, nobody can yet say how baseline CD8+ expansion ties to response. Sequencing of scalp samples also includes resident alphabeta T cells from normal skin.

Sequenced here: CD4+ T cells sorted from blood, sampled at approximately week 36, from a patient treated with tofacitinib. This sequence was found in a human donor with alopecia areata. The chain links TRBV30 to TRBJ2-7, with 15 bases aligning to TRBD2. The CDR3 DNA reads TGTGCCTGGGGCCGTGGGGGACTAGCGGGAGGCGAGCAGTACTTC. It specifies CAWGRGGLAGGEQYF.